This T cell receptor (beta chain) was recovered during a study of cytomegalovirus exposure and HLA in healthy donors. This clone was seen a single time. Its antigen remains unknown. The CDR3 covers 14 residues. Germline V lookup: CDR1 SGHNT, CDR2 YYREEE (reference sequence). Unmatched junction bases numbered 7, after V lost 5 bases and J lost 4 bases. Study-level results: Later genetic work tied a missense DCLRE1C variant to beta-chain V and J trimming.

In the PCR, 60 Vbeta and 13 Jbeta primers were used. Libraries were prepared by immunoSEQ multiplex PCR; TCRdb keeps only in-frame clonotypes and omits some of them. The repertoire holds 100,000 to 120,000 clones, with more than 70% as singletons. The V gene is TRBV5-4, the J gene TRBJ1-2; TRBD1 matches 8 bases. The origin of this receptor is a woman aged 55 to 70 in good health and CMV-seropositive. The sample comprised PBMCs. This CDR3 reads CASSDSGGAYGYTF. The CDR3 DNA sequence: TGTGCCAGCAGTGATTCAGGGGGCGCCTATGGCTACACCTTC. The full variable domain, with the rest looked up from reference TRBV5-4 and TRBJ1-2, is ETGVTQSPTHLIKTRGQQVTLRCSSQSGHNTVSWYQQALGQGPQFIFQYYREEENGRGNFPPRFSGLQFPNYSSELNVNALELDDSALYLCASSDSGGAYGYTFGSGTRLTVV.